This TCR beta chain comes out of a study of T cell repertoires in cytomegalovirus infection. One entry per CDR3 protein, called by TCRdb with MiXCR from the reads. The sample contains 560,000 or so distinct CDR3 sequences, 16% of which appear only once. The CDR3 covers 13 residues. The ends were cut back, 5 bases at V and 9 bases at J, with 16 bases in the middle. The germline V gene encodes CDR1 MNHEY and CDR2 SMNVEV (reference sequence). Sample: CD8+ T cells from PBMCs. The clonotype originates from a human donor in good health (CMV status not recorded). Some clones in this sample may be carry-over from other donors' samples. This chain connects TRBV27 to TRBJ2-5, with D perhaps matching TRBD2 (5 bases). CDR3 amino acids: CASSAGYGMAQYF. CDR3 nucleotide sequence: TGTGCCAGCAGTGCCGGGTACGGGATGGCCCAGTACTTC.